This T cell receptor beta chain was identified in a study of CD8 T cells in ankylosing spondylitis. General study points: Clones that were linked to disease were CD8+ and were relatively rare in peripheral blood.

This clonotype came up a few times. Its antigen remains unknown. Germline trimming cut 0 bases from V and 4 bases from J; bases unmatched to any gene: 5. Germline V lookup: CDR1 SGHRS, CDR2 YFSETQ. The CDR3 has 16 amino acids. TCRdb re-derived calls from the 5' RACE reads in MiXCR, one entry per CDR3 protein. The sample has fewer than 350,000 distinct CDR3 sequences; around 10% are singletons. This clonotype was sampled from a female donor with ankylosing spondylitis or in good health (not recorded which). Sequenced: blood, either unsorted or a sorted T cell fraction (not recorded which). V usage is TRBV5-1 and J usage is TRBJ2-3; 10 bases align to TRBD1. The CDR3 region has the DNA TGCGCCAGCAGCTTGGCCGGGACAGGGGCAGCAGATACGCAGTATTTT. Encoded protein: CASSLAGTGAADTQYF.